This T cell receptor (beta chain) was documented in a study of cytotoxic CD8 clonotypes in ibrutinib-treated CLL. At the level of the study: Mean per-sample yields comprised roughly 260,000 productive templates and approximately 97,000 productive rearrangements.

Targeted sequencing depth ranged from 1 in 200,000 to 1 in 1 million T cells. The repertoire was sequenced with immunoSEQ multiplex PCR; TCRdb's copy has only in-frame clones and lacks some. The sample contains 14,000 or so clones, roughly 64% of which appear only once. The sample was PBMCs, taken before ibrutinib treatment. The source of this sequence is a human donor with chronic lymphocytic leukemia.

Written as DNA, the CDR3 is TGTGCCAGCAGCTTTTATGGAACACCAGTGCAGTTCTTC. This codes for CASSFYGTPVQFF. The rearrangement uses TRBV7-9 and TRBJ2-1; D ambiguous. CDR3 length: 13 amino acids. The germline V and J ends were trimmed by 3 bases and 12 bases, with 15 bases remaining between them. Germline V gene data show CDR1 as SEHNR and CDR2 as FQNEAQ (reference sequence).